This T cell receptor (beta chain) was recorded in a study of blood T cell repertoires in COVID-19. Study at large: The samples span acute and convalescent COVID-19 from the United States, Italy and Spain. PBMCs, B-cell-depleted T cells, or T cells were the source of the cDNA or gDNA that made up the material.

This CDR3 is built from 16 residues. In germline, CDR1 is SGHRS, CDR2 YFSETQ. V lost 4 bases, J lost 6 bases, and 22 bases lay in between. Authors' data handling: Counts of nucleated cells, estimated from reference gene primer amplification, were obtained. Method: immunoSEQ multiplex PCR; TCRdb's copy keeps in-frame clones and lacks some. V, J and clone size are taken as reported in that table, and D and trimming were inferred from the DNA itself. In the table there are 55,000 to 75,000 clones, roughly nine tenths of which are singletons. Sequenced sample: peripheral blood. V gene TRBV5-1 combines with J gene TRBJ1-2, with TRBD1 as a possible D gene (5 bases). The sequence came from a man aged 55 to 69 with acute or convalescent COVID-19. This CDR3 reads CASSPLVSGGKNGYTF. The CDR3 DNA follows: TGCGCCAGCAGCCCTCTCGTAAGCGGGGGGAAGAATGGCTACACCTTC.